This T cell receptor beta chain was identified during a study of blood T cell repertoires in COVID-19. The repertoire was sequenced with immunoSEQ multiplex PCR; TCRdb's copy has only in-frame clones and lacks some. There are under 300,000 clones in the sample; 89% occur only once, and less than 1% lies in the top ten. This CDR3 spans 13 amino acids. Germline V CDR1 and CDR2: MNHEY, SVGAGI. Trimming took off 6 bases at V and 3 bases at J, with 12 bases between the two ends. The rearrangement joins TRBV6-5 to TRBJ2-7, with a tentative D call TRBD2 (6 bases). The source of this sequence is a woman aged 40-49 years who had recovered from COVID-19. The sequencing sample was made of peripheral blood. The CDR3 coding sequence is TGTGCCAGCAGCTCCGACGGGGGCTACGAGCAGTACTTC. This sequence encodes CASSSDGGYEQYF.